Listed below are T cell receptor beta chains from one sample, sequenced in a study of shared clonotypes between healthy human individuals. Using immunoSEQ multiplex PCR, the repertoire was profiled, and TCRdb retains in-frame clones only, with some absent. The data show millions of clones, just over 90% seen once. Sequenced material: naive CD8+ T cells from PBMCs. Source of these receptors: a man aged 18 to 30 in good health. Some clones in this sample may be carry-over from other donors' samples. Each CDR3 is given with its conserved first and last residue. A D gene is named only where the DNA matches it firmly. Clone size, where shown, is once, few, many, or a class for clones that have expanded.

len	v_gene	d_gene	abundance	j_gene	CDR3aa	CDR3nt
15	TRBV11-3	NA	NA	TRBJ2-1	CASSFRASSYNEQFF	TGTGCCAGCAGCTTTCGGGCTTCTTCCTACAATGAGCAGTTCTTC
14	TRBV7-9	NA	NA	TRBJ2-7	CASSPNPGSHEQYF	TGTGCCAGCAGCCCCAATCCAGGGTCCCACGAGCAGTACTTC
16	TRBV7-3	NA	NA	TRBJ2-1	CASSPSAGLIYNEQFF	TGTGCCAGCAGCCCGAGCGCGGGACTGATATACAATGAGCAGTTCTTC
15	TRBV9	NA	NA	TRBJ2-2	CASSVAIALAGELFF	TGTGCCAGCAGCGTGGCTATCGCCCTGGCCGGGGAGCTGTTTTTT
14	TRBV6-1	TRBD2	NA	TRBJ2-7	CASSEARETYEQYF	TGTGCCAGCAGTGAAGCGCGGGAGACCTACGAGCAGTACTTC
13	TRBV6-5	NA	NA	TRBJ1-2	CASSYEADYGYTF	TGTGCCAGCAGTTACGAGGCAGACTATGGCTACACCTTC
14	TRBV4-3	NA	once	TRBJ2-7	CASSQAVGTYEQYF	TGCGCCAGCAGCCAAGCGGTAGGGACCTACGAGCAGTACTTC
14	TRBV27	TRBD1	NA	TRBJ2-1	CASSLTGGDNEQFF	TGTGCCAGCAGTTTGACAGGGGGGGATAATGAGCAGTTCTTC
14	TRBV28	NA	NA	TRBJ1-6	CASSLQKFLLPLHF	TGTGCCAGCAGTTTACAAAAGTTCTTATTACCCCTCCACTTT
15	TRBV7-9	NA	NA	TRBJ2-5	CASSLQAGYQETQYF	TGTGCCAGCAGCTTGCAAGCAGGGTACCAAGAGACCCAGTACTTC
13	TRBV27	NA	NA	TRBJ2-7	CASSLLGEYEQYF	TGTGCCAGCAGTTTGTTAGGGGAGTACGAGCAGTACTTC
15	TRBV28	TRBD1	NA	TRBJ1-3	CASLGQTSSGNTIYF	TGTGCCAGTCTGGGACAGACGAGCTCTGGAAACACCATATATTTT
18	TRBV28	TRBD2	NA	TRBJ2-1	CASSEGLAGVPPYNEQFF	TGTGCCAGCAGTGAGGGACTAGCGGGAGTTCCGCCCTACAATGAGCAGTTCTTC
12	TRBV29-1	NA	NA	TRBJ2-1	CSVEVLGNEQFF	TGCAGCGTTGAAGTTCTGGGCAATGAGCAGTTCTTC
14	TRBV19	NA	NA	TRBJ1-5	CASKGGGPHQPQHF	TGTGCCAGTAAGGGAGGGGGGCCCCATCAGCCCCAGCATTTT
15	TRBV2	NA	NA	TRBJ2-1	CASSAGDLSYNEQFF	TGTGCCAGCAGTGCGGGGGATCTCTCCTACAATGAGCAGTTCTTC
15	TRBV30	TRBD2	NA	TRBJ2-3	CAQLSGRAGLDTQYF	TGTGCCCAGCTTAGCGGGAGGGCGGGTTTGGATACGCAGTATTTT
15	TRBV1	NA	NA	TRBJ2-7	CTSSQGTGMTYEQYF	TGCACCAGCAGCCAAGGGACAGGGATGACTTACGAGCAGTACTTC
12	TRBV5-6	NA	once	TRBJ2-1	CASSLAVNEQFF	TGTGCCAGCAGCTTGGCCGTAAATGAGCAGTTCTTC
15	TRBV27	TRBD1	NA	TRBJ1-1	CASSLQRTGAAEAFF	TGTGCCAGCAGTTTACAAAGGACAGGGGCAGCTGAAGCTTTCTTT
15	TRBV18	NA	NA	TRBJ2-5	CASSPNEHWQETQYF	TGTGCCAGCTCACCCAACGAGCATTGGCAAGAGACCCAGTACTTC
15	TRBV5-4	NA	NA	TRBJ1-3	CASSQVGHQRNTIYF	TGTGCCAGCAGCCAGGTTGGACATCAGAGAAACACCATATATTTT
15	TRBV5-1	NA	once	TRBJ2-7	CASSPRGTDPYEQYF	TGCGCCAGCAGCCCCCGGGGCACCGACCCCTACGAGCAGTACTTC
14	TRBV28	TRBD1	NA	TRBJ2-7	CASSFLDRTYEQYF	TGTGCCAGCAGTTTTTTGGACAGGACGTACGAGCAGTACTTC
12	TRBV9	NA	NA	TRBJ2-3	CASSPSPTAQYF	TGTGCCAGCAGCCCTTCTCCGACGGCGCAGTATTTT
16	TRBV11-2	TRBD1	NA	TRBJ1-4	CASSLEPTGRNEKLFF	TGTGCCAGCAGCTTAGAACCGACAGGGCGTAATGAAAAACTGTTTTTT
15	TRBV4-2	TRBD1	NA	TRBJ1-1	CASSLQGAPDTEAFF	TGTGCCAGCAGCTTACAGGGGGCGCCGGACACTGAAGCTTTCTTT
17	TRBV11-2	TRBD1	NA	TRBJ1-6	CASSPGQGLSYNSPLHF	TGTGCCAGCAGCCCGGGACAGGGCCTCTCCTATAATTCACCCCTCCACTTT
14	TRBV9	TRBD2	once	TRBJ2-7	CASSGPGRVYEQYF	TGTGCCAGCAGCGGTCCAGGGAGGGTCTACGAGCAGTACTTC
13	TRBV29-1	NA	NA	TRBJ2-1	CSVVLASYNEQFF	TGCAGCGTTGTGCTAGCTTCCTACAATGAGCAGTTCTTC
17	TRBV2	NA	NA	TRBJ1-3	CASSERVSERSGNTIYF	TGTGCCAGCAGTGAAAGGGTCAGCGAAAGATCTGGAAACACCATATATTTT
14	TRBV11-2	NA	NA	TRBJ2-5	CASSWYRPEETQYF	TGTGCCAGCAGCTGGTATCGGCCTGAAGAGACCCAGTACTTC
13	TRBV27	NA	NA	TRBJ1-2	CASAWGGNYGYTF	TGTGCCAGCGCCTGGGGAGGGAACTATGGCTACACCTTC
14	TRBV9	NA	NA	TRBJ2-1	CASSAVPGYNEQFF	TGTGCCAGCAGCGCTGTCCCGGGCTACAATGAGCAGTTCTTC
15	TRBV7-9	NA	once	TRBJ2-7	CASSLVLGWVYEQYF	TGTGCCAGCAGCTTAGTGTTAGGCTGGGTATACGAGCAGTACTTC
14	TRBV19	NA	NA	TRBJ1-1	CASREDTKNTEAFF	TGTGCCAGTAGGGAGGACACGAAGAACACTGAAGCTTTCTTT
15	TRBV4-1	NA	NA	TRBJ2-7	CASSQERSLRYEQYF	TGCGCCAGCAGCCAAGAAAGGAGTCTGCGGTACGAGCAGTACTTC
16	TRBV29-1	TRBD2	NA	TRBJ2-3	CSVEGGLAGLSGTQYF	TGCAGCGTAGAGGGAGGACTAGCGGGTCTCTCAGGGACGCAGTATTTT
16	TRBV9	TRBD2	NA	TRBJ2-3	CASSVEGLAGADTQYF	TGTGCCAGCAGCGTCGAAGGACTAGCGGGAGCAGATACGCAGTATTTT
14	TRBV27	TRBD1	NA	TRBJ1-5	CASSDRGPAQPQHF	TGTGCCAGCAGTGACAGGGGGCCTGCACAGCCCCAGCATTTT
15	TRBV4-1	NA	NA	TRBJ2-7	CASSHRDRSSYEQYF	TGCGCCAGCAGCCACAGGGACCGTAGCTCCTACGAGCAGTACTTC
13	TRBV6-6	NA	NA	TRBJ2-1	CASFLYSYNEQFF	TGTGCCAGCTTCCTCTACTCCTACAATGAGCAGTTCTTC
16	TRBV7-9	NA	NA	TRBJ2-7	CASSFTPPRPPYEQYF	TGTGCCAGCAGCTTCACCCCCCCGAGGCCCCCCTACGAGCAGTACTTC
14	TRBV7-2	TRBD1	NA	TRBJ2-7	CASSLVTGPYEQYF	TGTGCCAGCAGCTTAGTGACAGGGCCCTACGAGCAGTACTTC
14	TRBV7-9	NA	NA	TRBJ1-5	CASSHSGGNQPQHF	TGTGCCAGCAGCCACAGTGGGGGCAATCAGCCCCAGCATTTT
18	TRBV28	TRBD2	NA	TRBJ2-3	CASSLPGTSGGNTDTQYF	TGTGCCAGCAGTTTGCCCGGGACTAGCGGGGGAAACACAGATACGCAGTATTTT
15	TRBV2	NA	NA	TRBJ2-3	CASRDLLRVTDTQYF	TGTGCCAGCAGGGACCTTCTACGGGTCACAGATACGCAGTATTTT
14	TRBV19	TRBD1	once	TRBJ2-4	CASSMVQGKNIQYF	TGTGCCAGTAGTATGGTACAGGGGAAAAACATTCAGTACTTC
15	TRBV6-5	NA	NA	TRBJ1-1	CASSYGAAGGTEAFF	TGTGCCAGCAGTTACGGGGCGGCCGGGGGCACTGAAGCTTTCTTT
13	TRBV29-1	TRBD1	NA	TRBJ2-7	CSVIGQGIYEQYF	TGCAGCGTTATCGGACAGGGGATCTACGAGCAGTACTTC
15	TRBV11-2	NA	NA	TRBJ2-2	CASSPPLSAAGELFF	TGTGCCAGCAGCCCTCCCCTTAGCGCCGCCGGGGAGCTGTTTTTT
13	TRBV19	NA	NA	TRBJ1-1	CASSIGRNTEAFF	TGTGCCAGTAGTATAGGTCGGAACACTGAAGCTTTCTTT
12	TRBV7-9	NA	NA	TRBJ1-2	CASSPQGWGYTF	TGTGCCAGCAGCCCCCAGGGCTGGGGCTACACCTTC
16	TRBV9	TRBD2	NA	TRBJ2-3	CASSTGLAGSTDTQYF	TGTGCCAGCAGCACCGGGCTAGCGGGGAGCACAGATACGCAGTATTTT
11	TRBV7-9	NA	NA	TRBJ2-7	CASSRAYEQYF	TGTGCCAGCAGTCGAGCCTACGAGCAGTACTTC
18	TRBV5-1	TRBD1	NA	TRBJ2-1	CASSIYFWGQATYNEQFF	TGCGCCAGCAGCATATACTTTTGGGGACAGGCCACCTACAATGAGCAGTTCTTC
14	TRBV23-1	TRBD1	NA	TRBJ1-1	CARVRGPLNTEAFF	TGCGCCAGGGTCAGGGGGCCCTTGAACACTGAAGCTTTCTTT
13	TRBV27	NA	NA	TRBJ1-1	CASSFLRGTEAFF	TGTGCCAGCAGTTTTTTACGGGGCACTGAAGCTTTCTTT
14	TRBV5-5	NA	NA	TRBJ2-2	CASSLARLAGELFF	TGTGCCAGCAGCTTGGCTCGACTAGCCGGGGAGCTGTTTTTT